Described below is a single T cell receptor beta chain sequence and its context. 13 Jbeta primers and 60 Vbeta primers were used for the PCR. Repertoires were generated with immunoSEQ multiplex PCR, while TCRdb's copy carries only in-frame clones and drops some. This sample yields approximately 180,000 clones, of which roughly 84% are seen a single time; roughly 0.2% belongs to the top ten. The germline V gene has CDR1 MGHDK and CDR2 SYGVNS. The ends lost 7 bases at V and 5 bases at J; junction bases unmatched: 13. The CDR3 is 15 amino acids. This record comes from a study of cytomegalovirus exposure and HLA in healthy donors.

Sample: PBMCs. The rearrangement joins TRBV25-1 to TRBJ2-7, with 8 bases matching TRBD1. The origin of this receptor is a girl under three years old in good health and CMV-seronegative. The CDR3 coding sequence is TGTGCCAGCAATCTAGGACAGGGTGCTGTCCACGAGCAGTACTTC. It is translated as CASNLGQGAVHEQYF.